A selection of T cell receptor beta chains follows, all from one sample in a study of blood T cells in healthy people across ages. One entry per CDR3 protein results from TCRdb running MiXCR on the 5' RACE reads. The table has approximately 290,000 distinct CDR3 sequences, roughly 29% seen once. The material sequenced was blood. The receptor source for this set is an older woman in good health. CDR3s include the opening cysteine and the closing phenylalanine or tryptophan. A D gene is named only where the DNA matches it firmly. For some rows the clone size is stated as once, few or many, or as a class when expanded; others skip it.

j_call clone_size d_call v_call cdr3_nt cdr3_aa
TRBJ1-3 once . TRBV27 TGTGCCAGCAGCAGGGTCGGTGGAAACACCATATATTTT CASSRVGGNTIYF
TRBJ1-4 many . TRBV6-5 TGTGCCAGCAGTACCACGGCGGAAAAACTGTTTTTT CASSTTAEKLFF
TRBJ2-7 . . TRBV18 TGTGCCAGCTCACCGGGTAATAGCGGCCTCTACGAGCAGTACTTC CASSPGNSGLYEQYF
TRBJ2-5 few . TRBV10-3 TGTGCCATCAGTCAGGGGGGGGCGCGGGAGACCCAGTACTTC CAISQGGARETQYF
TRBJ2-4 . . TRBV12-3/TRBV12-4 TGTGCCAGCAGTTTACGAGCCAAAAACATTCAGTACTTC CASSLRAKNIQYF
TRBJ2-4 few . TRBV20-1 TGCAGTGCTGAACAGATGCTAGCCAAAAACATTCAGTACTTC CSAEQMLAKNIQYF
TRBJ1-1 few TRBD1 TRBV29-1 TGCAGCGTTGCCAAAAGAGGGACAGGGCAAAGGACTGAAGCTTTCTTT CSVAKRGTGQRTEAFF
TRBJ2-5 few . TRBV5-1 TGCGCCAGCAGCTATAATCAAGAGACCCAGTACTTC CASSYNQETQYF
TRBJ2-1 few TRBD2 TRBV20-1 TGCAGTGCTAGCGTCCTTCTTGGGAGGGATGAGCAGTTCTTC CSASVLLGRDEQFF
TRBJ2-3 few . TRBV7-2 TGTGCCAGCAAAGTAGGCGGGGCCGGTACAGATACGCAGTATTTT CASKVGGAGTDTQYF
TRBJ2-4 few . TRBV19 TGTGCCAGTAGCTCGTGGGAAGGGACCAAAAACATTCAGTACTTC CASSSWEGTKNIQYF
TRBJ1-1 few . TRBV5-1 TGCGCCAGCAGCTTGGTGACTTTGACAACACAAAAAAGGACTGAAGCTTTCTTT CASSLVTLTTQKRTEAFF
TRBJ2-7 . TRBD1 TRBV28 TGTGCCAGCAGTTCGAGTGGGACAGGGAGCGAGCAGTCCTTC CASSSSGTGSEQSF
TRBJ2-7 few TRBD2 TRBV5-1 TGCGCCAGCAGCTTGGCCAAGGAAAGCGGGACCTCCTACGAGCAGTACTTC CASSLAKESGTSYEQYF
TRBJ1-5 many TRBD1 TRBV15 TGTGCCACCAGCAGAGACAGGGGGCGCAATCAGCCCCAGCATTTT CATSRDRGRNQPQHF
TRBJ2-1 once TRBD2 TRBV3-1 TGTGCCAGCAGCCAAGATTTTTTTCGGGAGGCCTACAATGAGCAGTTCTTC CASSQDFFREAYNEQFF